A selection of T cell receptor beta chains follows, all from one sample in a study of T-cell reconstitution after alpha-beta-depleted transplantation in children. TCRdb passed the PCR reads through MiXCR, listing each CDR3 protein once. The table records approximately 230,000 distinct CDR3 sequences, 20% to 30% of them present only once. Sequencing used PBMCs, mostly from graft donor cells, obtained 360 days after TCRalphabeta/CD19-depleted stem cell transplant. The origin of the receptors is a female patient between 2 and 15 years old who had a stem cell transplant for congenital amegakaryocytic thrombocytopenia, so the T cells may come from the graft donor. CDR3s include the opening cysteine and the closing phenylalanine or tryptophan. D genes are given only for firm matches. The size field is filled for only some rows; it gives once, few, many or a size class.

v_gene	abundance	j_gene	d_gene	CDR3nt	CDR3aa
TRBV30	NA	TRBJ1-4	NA	TGTGCCTGGAGCTCAGGACCAACTAATGAAAAACTGTTTTTT	CAWSSGPTNEKLFF
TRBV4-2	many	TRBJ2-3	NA	TGTGCCAGCAGCCAGGGGGGTAGAAGCACAGATACGCAGTATTTT	CASSQGGRSTDTQYF
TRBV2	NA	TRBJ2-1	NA	TGTGCCAGCAGACCGGGACAAAAGTTGGGGGTAACCCCCTACAATGAGCAGTTCTTC	CASRPGQKLGVTPYNEQFF
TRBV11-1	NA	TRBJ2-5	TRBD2	TGTGCCAGCAGCTTTTTCCGACTAGCGGGAGACCTTCTCCAAGAGACCCAGTACTTC	CASSFFRLAGDLLQETQYF
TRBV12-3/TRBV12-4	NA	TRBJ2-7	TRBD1	TGTGCCAGCAGTCCTGATCGGGACAGTATCTACGAGCAGTACTTC	CASSPDRDSIYEQYF
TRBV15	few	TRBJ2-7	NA	TGTGCCACCAGCAGAGGGGAGGCCGGACCCTACGAGCAGTACTTC	CATSRGEAGPYEQYF
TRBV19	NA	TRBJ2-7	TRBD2	TGTGCCAGTAACAGAAAAAGCGGGAGGTCCCCCTACGAGCAGTACTTC	CASNRKSGRSPYEQYF
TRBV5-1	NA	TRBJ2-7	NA	TGCGCCAGCAGCCATACGACCGGGAGGGGGCTACCTTCCTACGAGCAGTACTTC	CASSHTTGRGLPSYEQYF
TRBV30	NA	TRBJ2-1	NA	TGTGCCTGGAGTCAAGTCGAGTACAATGAGCAGTTCTTC	CAWSQVEYNEQFF
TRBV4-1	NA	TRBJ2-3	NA	TGCGCCAGCAGCCAATACTTTAGCTTTGGTGGCACAGATACGCAGTATTTT	CASSQYFSFGGTDTQYF
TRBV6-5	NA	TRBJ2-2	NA	TGTGCCAGCAGTTCCTATATTCTAGGCATCACCGGGGAGCTGTTTTTT	CASSSYILGITGELFF
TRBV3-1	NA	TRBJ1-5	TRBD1	TGTGCCAGCAGCTACAGGGGAGGCGGTCAGCCCCAGCATTTT	CASSYRGGGQPQHF
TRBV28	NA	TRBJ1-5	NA	TGTGCCAGCAAACAGGTAAATCAGCCCCAGCATTTT	CASKQVNQPQHF
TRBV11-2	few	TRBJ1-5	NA	TGTGCCAGTGCCCCTGGTTTCGCCAATCAGCCCCAGCATTTT	CASAPGFANQPQHF
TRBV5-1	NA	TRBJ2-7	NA	TGCGCCAGCAGCTCCAGGGTTTTCGACGAGCAGTACTTC	CASSSRVFDEQYF